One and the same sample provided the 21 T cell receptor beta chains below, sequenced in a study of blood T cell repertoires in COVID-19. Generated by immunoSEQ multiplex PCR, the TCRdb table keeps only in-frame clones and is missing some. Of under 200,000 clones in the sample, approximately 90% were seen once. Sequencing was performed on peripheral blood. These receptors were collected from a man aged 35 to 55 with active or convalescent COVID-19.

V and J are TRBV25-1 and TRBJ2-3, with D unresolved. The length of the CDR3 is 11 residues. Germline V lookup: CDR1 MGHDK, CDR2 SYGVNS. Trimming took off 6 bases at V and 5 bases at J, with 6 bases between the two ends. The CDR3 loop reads CASRSGDTQYF. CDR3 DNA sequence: TGTGCCAGCAGGAGTGGAGATACGCAGTATTTT. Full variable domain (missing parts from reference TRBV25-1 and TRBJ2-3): EADIYQTPRYLVIGTGKKITLECSQTMGHDKMYWYQQDPGMELHLIHYSYGVNSTEKGDLSSESTVSRIRTEHFPLTLESARPSHTSQYLCASRSGDTQYFGPGTRLTVL.

The DNA for the CDR3 is TGTGCCAGCAGCTTAGCAGGAAACGGTGGCTACACCTTC. This sequence encodes CASSLAGNGGYTF. This sequence joins TRBV11-2 and TRBJ1-2, with D unresolved. CDR1 and CDR2 (germline): SGHAT, FQNNGV. The CDR3 consists of 13 residues. Trimming cost V 1 base and J 7 bases, with 10 bases left between them.

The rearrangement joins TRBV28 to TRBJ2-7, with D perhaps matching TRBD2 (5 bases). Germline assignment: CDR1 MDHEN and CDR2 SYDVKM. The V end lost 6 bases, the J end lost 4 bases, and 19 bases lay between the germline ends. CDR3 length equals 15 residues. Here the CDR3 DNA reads TGTGCCAGCAGCCTCTCTCGACGGGGAAATTACGAGCAGTACTTC. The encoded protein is CASSLSRRGNYEQYF.

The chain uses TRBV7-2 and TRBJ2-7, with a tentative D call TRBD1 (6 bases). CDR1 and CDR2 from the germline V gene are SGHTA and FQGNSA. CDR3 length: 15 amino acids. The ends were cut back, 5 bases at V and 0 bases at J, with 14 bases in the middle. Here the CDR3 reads CASSISGQVSYEQYF. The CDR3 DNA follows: TGTGCCAGCAGCATATCGGGACAAGTCTCCTACGAGCAGTACTTC.

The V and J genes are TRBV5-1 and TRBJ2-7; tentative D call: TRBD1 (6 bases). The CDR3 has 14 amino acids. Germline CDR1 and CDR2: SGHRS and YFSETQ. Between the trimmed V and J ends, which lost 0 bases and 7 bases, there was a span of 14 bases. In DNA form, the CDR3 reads TGCGCCAGCAGCTTGGAAGTCCGGACAGCGGAGCAGTACTTC. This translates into CASSLEVRTAEQYF.

The CDR3 DNA sequence: TGTGCCACCAGTGAAGGGGCCCCGGGTACGCAGTATTTT. This encodes CATSEGAPGTQYF. V gene TRBV24-1 combines with J gene TRBJ2-3; possible D gene TRBD1, 5 bases. Per germline, CDR1 KGHDR and CDR2 SFDVKD. V shed 4 bases and J shed 8 bases, with 12 bases lying between them. The CDR3 consists of 13 residues.

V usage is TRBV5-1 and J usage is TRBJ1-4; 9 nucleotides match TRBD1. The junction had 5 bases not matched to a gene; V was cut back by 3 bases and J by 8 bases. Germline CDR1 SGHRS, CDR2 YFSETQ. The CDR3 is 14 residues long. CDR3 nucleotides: TGCGCCAGCAGCTCGGGACAGGGAGGCGAAAAACTGTTTTTT. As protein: CASSSGQGGEKLFF.

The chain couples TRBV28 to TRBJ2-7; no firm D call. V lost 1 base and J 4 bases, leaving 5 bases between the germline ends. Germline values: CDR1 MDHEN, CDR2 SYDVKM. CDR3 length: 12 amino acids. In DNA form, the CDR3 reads TGTGCCAGCAGTTTATTCAGATACGAGCAGTACTTC. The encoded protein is CASSLFRYEQYF.

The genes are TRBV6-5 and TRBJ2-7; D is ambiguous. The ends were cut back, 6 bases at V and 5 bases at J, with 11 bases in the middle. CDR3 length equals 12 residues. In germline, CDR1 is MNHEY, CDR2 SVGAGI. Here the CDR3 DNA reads TGTGCCAGCAGGACCTCAGGTGACGAGCAGTACTTC. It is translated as CASRTSGDEQYF.

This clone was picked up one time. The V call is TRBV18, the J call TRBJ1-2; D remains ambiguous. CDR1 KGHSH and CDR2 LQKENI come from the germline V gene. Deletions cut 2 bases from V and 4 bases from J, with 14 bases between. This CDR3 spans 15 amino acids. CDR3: CASSPDLDTFYGYTF. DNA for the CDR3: TGTGCCAGCTCACCAGATTTAGACACCTTCTATGGCTACACCTTC.

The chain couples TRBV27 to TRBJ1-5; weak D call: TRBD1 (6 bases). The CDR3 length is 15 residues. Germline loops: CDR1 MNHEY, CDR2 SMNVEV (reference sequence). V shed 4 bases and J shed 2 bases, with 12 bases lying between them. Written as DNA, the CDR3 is TGTGCCAGCAGTTGGGGGGGGCTTGGCAATCAGCCCCAGCATTTT. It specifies CASSWGGLGNQPQHF.

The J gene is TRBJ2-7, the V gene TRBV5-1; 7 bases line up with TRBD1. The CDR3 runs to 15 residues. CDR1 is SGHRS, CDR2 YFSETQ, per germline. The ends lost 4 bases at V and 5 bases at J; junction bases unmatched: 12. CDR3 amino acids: CASSPQGVFLDEQYF. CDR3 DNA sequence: TGCGCCAGCAGCCCCCAGGGGGTTTTTCTCGACGAGCAGTACTTC.

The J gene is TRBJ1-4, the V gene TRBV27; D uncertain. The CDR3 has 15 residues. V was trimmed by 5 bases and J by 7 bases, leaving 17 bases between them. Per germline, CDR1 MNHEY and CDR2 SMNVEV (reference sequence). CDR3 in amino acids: CASSNNWRVGEKLFF. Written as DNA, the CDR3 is TGTGCCAGCAGTAATAACTGGAGAGTAGGTGAAAAACTGTTTTTT. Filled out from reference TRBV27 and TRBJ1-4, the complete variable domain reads EAQVTQNPRYLITVTGKKLTVTCSQNMNHEYMSWYRQDPGLGLRQIYYSMNVEVTDKGDVPEGYKVSRKEKRNFPLILESPSPNQTSLYFCASSNNWRVGEKLFFGSGTQLSVL.

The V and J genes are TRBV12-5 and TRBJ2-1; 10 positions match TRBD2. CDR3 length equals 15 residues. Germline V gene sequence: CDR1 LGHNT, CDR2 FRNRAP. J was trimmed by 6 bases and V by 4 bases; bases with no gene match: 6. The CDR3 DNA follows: TGTGCTAGTGGTTCCCTAGCGGGGGAAGCCAATGAGCAGTTCTTC. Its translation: CASGSLAGEANEQFF.

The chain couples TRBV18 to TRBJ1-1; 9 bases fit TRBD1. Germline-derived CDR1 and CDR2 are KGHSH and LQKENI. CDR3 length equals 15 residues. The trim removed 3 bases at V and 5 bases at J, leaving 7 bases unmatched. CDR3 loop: CASSPVTGGSTEAFF. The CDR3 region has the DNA TGTGCCAGCTCACCTGTGACAGGGGGGAGTACTGAAGCTTTCTTT.

The CDR3 sequence: CASSPGQGRDEQFF. The CDR3 nucleotides read TGTGCCAGCAGCCCGGGACAGGGAAGGGATGAGCAGTTCTTC. The chain links TRBV5-4 to TRBJ2-1, with 9 bases matching TRBD1. The germline V gene has CDR1 SGHNT and CDR2 YYREEE (reference sequence). The J segment lost 8 bases and the V segment lost 4 bases, leaving 7 bases of the junction unmatched. There are 14 residues in the CDR3.

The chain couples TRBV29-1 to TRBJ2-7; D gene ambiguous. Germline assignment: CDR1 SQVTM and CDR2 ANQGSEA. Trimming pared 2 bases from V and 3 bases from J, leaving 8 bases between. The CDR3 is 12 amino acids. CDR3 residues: CSVELPNYEQYF. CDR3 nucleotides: TGCAGCGTTGAACTCCCTAACTACGAGCAGTACTTC.

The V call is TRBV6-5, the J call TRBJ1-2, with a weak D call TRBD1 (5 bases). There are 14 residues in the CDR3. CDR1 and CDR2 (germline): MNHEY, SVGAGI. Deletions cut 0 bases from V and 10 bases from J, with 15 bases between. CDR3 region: CASSYSTAGLAYTF. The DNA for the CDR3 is TGTGCCAGCAGTTACTCGACGGCAGGGCTCGCCTACACCTTC.

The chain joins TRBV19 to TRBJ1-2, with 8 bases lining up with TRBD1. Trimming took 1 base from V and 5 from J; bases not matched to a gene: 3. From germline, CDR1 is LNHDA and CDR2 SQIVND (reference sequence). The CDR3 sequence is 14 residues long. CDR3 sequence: CASSIADRDYGYTF. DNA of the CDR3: TGTGCCAGTAGTATAGCGGACAGGGATTATGGCTACACCTTC.

This CDR3 is CASSGQTVPSGNTIYF. The DNA for the CDR3 is TGTGCCAGCAGTGGACAGACAGTTCCCTCTGGAAACACCATATATTTT. The rearrangement links TRBV2 to TRBJ1-3, with a weak D call TRBD1 (5 bases). V dropped 4 bases and J dropped 0 bases, with 13 bases sitting between them. The germline V gene encodes CDR1 SNHLY and CDR2 FYNNEI. The CDR3 is made up of 16 amino acids.

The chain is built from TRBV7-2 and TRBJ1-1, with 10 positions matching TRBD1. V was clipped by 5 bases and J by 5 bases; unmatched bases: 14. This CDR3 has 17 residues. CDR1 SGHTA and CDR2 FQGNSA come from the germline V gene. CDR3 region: CASSHGTGEGVGTEAFF. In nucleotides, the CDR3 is TGTGCCAGCAGCCACGGGACAGGGGAAGGGGTGGGTACTGAAGCTTTCTTT.